This is a list of T cell receptor beta chains from one sample in a study of blood T cell repertoires in COVID-19. Sequenced by immunoSEQ multiplex PCR; TCRdb stores in-frame clones only, minus some. The profile covers 160,000 or so clones, with about 88% appearing a single time and about 5.8% taken by the ten largest. Sequences were obtained from peripheral blood. These receptors were taken from a woman in her fifties or sixties with COVID-19, enrolled during active disease. Each CDR3 is given with its conserved first and last residue. D genes are given only for firm matches. Part of the rows lack a size; the others show once, few, many or a class for expanded clones.

j_call d_call clone_size v_call cdr3_aa cdr3_nt
TRBJ2-3 . . TRBV2 CASRREPTDTQYF TGTGCCAGCAGAAGAGAGCCGACAGATACGCAGTATTTT
TRBJ2-7 TRBD2 once TRBV3-1/TRBV3-2 CASSQDPGGREQYF TGTGCCAGCAGCCAAGATCCGGGGGGGAGGGAGCAGTACTTC
TRBJ1-5 . . TRBV27 CASSDTSSNQPQHF TGTGCCAGCAGTGACACCTCTAGCAATCAGCCCCAGCATTTT
TRBJ1-6 . . TRBV7-9 CASSLGGAYNSPLHF TGTGCCAGCAGCTTAGGGGGGGCCTATAATTCACCCCTCCACTTT
TRBJ2-7 TRBD2 . TRBV9 CASSSSGTSVAYEQYF TGTGCCAGCAGCAGTAGTGGGACTAGCGTTGCCTACGAGCAGTACTTC
TRBJ2-3 . . TRBV19 CASTLLGGSTDTQYF TGTGCCAGTACCCTACTCGGGGGTTCAACAGATACGCAGTATTTT
TRBJ2-1 TRBD2 . TRBV15 CATSRDYSGGALEQFF TGTGCCACCAGCAGAGATTATAGCGGGGGGGCCTTGGAGCAGTTCTTC
TRBJ2-1 TRBD2 . TRBV4-3 CASSQDRRGGDNEQFF TGCGCCAGCAGCCAAGATCGGCGCGGGGGGGACAATGAGCAGTTCTTC
TRBJ1-1 TRBD1 . TRBV13 CASSARTGGRTEAFF TGTGCCAGCAGCGCCCGGACAGGGGGGAGGACTGAAGCTTTCTTT
TRBJ2-1 . . TRBV7-9 CASSLQGNEQFF TGTGCCAGCAGCTTACAGGGCAATGAGCAGTTCTTC
TRBJ2-5 TRBD2 . TRBV15 CATRRGGGWETQYF TGTGCCACCCGCCGTGGCGGGGGGTGGGAGACCCAGTACTTC
TRBJ2-3 TRBD2 . TRBV20-1 CSASPLAGGRTDTQYF TGCAGTGCTAGTCCCCTAGCGGGGGGGCGCACAGATACGCAGTATTTT
TRBJ2-1 . . TRBV19 CASSTDRLSSYNEQFF TGTGCCAGTAGTACCGACCGACTGAGCTCCTACAATGAGCAGTTCTTC
TRBJ2-1 . . TRBV5-1 CASSLEGVNNEQFF TGCGCCAGCAGCTTGGAAGGGGTAAACAATGAGCAGTTCTTC
TRBJ1-5 TRBD1 . TRBV18 CASSPLAKTGGGGNQPQHF TGTGCCAGCTCACCCCTAGCAAAGACAGGGGGCGGCGGCAATCAGCCCCAGCATTTT
TRBJ1-2 . . TRBV5-1 CASRETGGYGYTF TGCGCCAGCAGGGAAACAGGAGGGTATGGCTACACCTTC
TRBJ1-2 TRBD1 few TRBV5-1 CASSLATGGNYGYTF TGCGCCAGCAGCTTAGCCACAGGGGGTAACTATGGCTACACCTTC
TRBJ2-5 . . TRBV27 CASSSSGHRMETQYF TGTGCCAGCAGTTCCTCGGGACATAGAATGGAGACCCAGTACTTC
TRBJ2-3 TRBD2 . TRBV27 CASSLAGGLITSTDTQYF TGTGCCAGCAGTTTAGCGGGGGGGCTTATAACTAGCACAGATACGCAGTATTTT
TRBJ2-6 . few TRBV12-3/TRBV12-4 CASSPGWANVLTF TGTGCCAGCAGTCCCGGTTGGGCCAACGTCCTGACTTTC